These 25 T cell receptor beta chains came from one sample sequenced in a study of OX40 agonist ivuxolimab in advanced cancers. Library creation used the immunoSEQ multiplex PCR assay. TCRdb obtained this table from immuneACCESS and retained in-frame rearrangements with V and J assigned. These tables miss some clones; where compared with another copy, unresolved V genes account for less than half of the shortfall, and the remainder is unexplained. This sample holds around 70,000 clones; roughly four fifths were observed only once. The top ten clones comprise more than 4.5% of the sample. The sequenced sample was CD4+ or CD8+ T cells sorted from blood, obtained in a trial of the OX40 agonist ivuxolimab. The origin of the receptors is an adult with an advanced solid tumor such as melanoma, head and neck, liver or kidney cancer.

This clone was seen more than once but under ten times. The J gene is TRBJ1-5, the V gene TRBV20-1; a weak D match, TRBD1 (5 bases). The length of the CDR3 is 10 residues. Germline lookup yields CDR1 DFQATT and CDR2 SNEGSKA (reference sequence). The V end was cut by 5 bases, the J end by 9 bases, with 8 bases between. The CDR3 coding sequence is TGCAGTGCTGGTAGGGGGCCCCAGCATTTT. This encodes CSAGRGPQHF.

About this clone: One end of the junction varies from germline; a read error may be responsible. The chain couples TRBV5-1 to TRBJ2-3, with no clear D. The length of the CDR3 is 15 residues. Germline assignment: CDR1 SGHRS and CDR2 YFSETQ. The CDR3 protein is CAGSLQQFSTDTQYF. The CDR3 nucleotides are TGCGCCGGCAGCTTGCAACAATTCAGCACAGATACGCAGTATTTT.

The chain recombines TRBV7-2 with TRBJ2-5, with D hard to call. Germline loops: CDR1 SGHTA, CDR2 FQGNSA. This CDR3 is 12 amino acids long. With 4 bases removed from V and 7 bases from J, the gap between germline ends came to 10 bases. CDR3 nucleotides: TGTGCCAGCAGCTCCGACCTCGGGACCCAGTACTTC. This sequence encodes CASSSDLGTQYF.

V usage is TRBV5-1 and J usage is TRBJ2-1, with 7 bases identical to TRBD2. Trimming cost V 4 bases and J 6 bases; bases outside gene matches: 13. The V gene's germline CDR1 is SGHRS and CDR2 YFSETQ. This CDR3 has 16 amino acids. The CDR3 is CASSLGLSLVGNEQFF. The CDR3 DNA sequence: TGCGCCAGCAGCCTGGGACTATCCCTCGTTGGCAATGAGCAGTTCTTC.

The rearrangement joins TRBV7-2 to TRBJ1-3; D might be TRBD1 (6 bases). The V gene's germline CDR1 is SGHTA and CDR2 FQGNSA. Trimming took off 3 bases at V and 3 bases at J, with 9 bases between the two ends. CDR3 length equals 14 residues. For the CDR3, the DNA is TGTGCCAGCAGCTTGAGGGGGGATGGAAACACCATATATTTT. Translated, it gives CASSLRGDGNTIYF.

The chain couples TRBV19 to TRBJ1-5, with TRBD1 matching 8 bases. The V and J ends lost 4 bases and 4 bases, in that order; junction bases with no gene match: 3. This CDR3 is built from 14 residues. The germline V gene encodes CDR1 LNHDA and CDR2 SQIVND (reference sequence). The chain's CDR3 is CASSKDRDNQPQHF. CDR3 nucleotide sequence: TGTGCCAGTAGTAAGGACAGGGATAATCAGCCCCAGCATTTT.

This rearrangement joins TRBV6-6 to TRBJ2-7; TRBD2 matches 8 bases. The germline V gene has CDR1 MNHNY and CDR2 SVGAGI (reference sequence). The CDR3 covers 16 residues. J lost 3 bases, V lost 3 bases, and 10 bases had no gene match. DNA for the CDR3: TGTGCCAGCAGTTATCGTCCTAGCGGGCCCAACTACGAGCAGTACTTC. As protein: CASSYRPSGPNYEQYF.

CDR3 bases: TGTGCCAGCAGCCCCGGACGGACCTACGGCTACACCTTC. This codes for CASSPGRTYGYTF. The chain combines TRBV7-2 with TRBJ1-2, with no clear D. Trimming cost V 5 bases and J 8 bases, with 15 bases left between them. This CDR3 spans 13 amino acids. Germline assignment: CDR1 SGHTA and CDR2 FQGNSA.

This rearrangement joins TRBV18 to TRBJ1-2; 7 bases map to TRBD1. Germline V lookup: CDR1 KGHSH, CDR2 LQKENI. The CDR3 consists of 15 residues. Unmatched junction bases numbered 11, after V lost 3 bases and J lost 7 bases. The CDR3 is CASSPTVDRVTGYTF. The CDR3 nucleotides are TGTGCCAGCTCACCTACTGTCGACAGGGTCACTGGCTACACCTTC.

This CDR3 reads CASSSPGAIAREKLFF. CDR3 bases: TGTGCCAGCAGTTCCCCAGGGGCAATCGCCCGGGAAAAACTGTTTTTT. The chain links TRBV6-5 to TRBJ1-4, with D perhaps matching TRBD1 (6 bases). Germline values: CDR1 MNHEY, CDR2 SVGAGI. The CDR3 is 16 amino acids. Trimming shortened V by 4 bases and J by 8 bases, and 20 bases separated the two germline ends.

As DNA, the CDR3 is TGTGCCAGCACCCAGCGGGAGAGAGGGGAGACCCAGTACTTC. Its translation is CASTQRERGETQYF. The V and J genes are TRBV7-9 and TRBJ2-5, with TRBD2 identical over 8 bases. The ends lost 7 bases at V and 5 bases at J; junction bases unmatched: 9. Looked up from germline, CDR1 is SEHNR and CDR2 is FQNEAQ (reference sequence). The CDR3 runs 14 residues.

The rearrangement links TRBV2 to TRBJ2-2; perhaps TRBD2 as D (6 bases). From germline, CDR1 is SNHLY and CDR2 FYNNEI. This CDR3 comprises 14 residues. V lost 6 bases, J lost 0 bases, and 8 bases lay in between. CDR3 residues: CASRTGANTGELFF. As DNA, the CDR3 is TGTGCCAGCAGGACGGGAGCGAACACCGGGGAGCTGTTTTTT.

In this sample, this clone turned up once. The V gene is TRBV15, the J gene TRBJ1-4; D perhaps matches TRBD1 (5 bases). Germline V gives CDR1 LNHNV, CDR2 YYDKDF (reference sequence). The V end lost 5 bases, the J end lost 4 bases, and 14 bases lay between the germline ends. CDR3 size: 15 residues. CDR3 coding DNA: TGTGCCACCAGCTTATCGGGACGGAGTAATGAAAAACTGTTTTTT. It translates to CATSLSGRSNEKLFF.

The CDR3 region is CASSSTVKTYEQYF. The CDR3 coding sequence is TGTGCCAGCAGTTCGACAGTTAAGACCTACGAGCAGTACTTC. The chain joins TRBV28 to TRBJ2-7, with a tentative D call TRBD1 (5 bases). Trimming shortened V by 4 bases and J by 2 bases, and 12 bases separated the two germline ends. In germline, CDR1 is MDHEN, CDR2 SYDVKM. This CDR3 has 14 residues.

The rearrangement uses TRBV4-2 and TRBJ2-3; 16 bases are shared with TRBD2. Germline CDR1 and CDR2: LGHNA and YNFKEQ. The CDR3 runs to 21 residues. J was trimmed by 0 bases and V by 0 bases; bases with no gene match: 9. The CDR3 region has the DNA TGTGCCAGCAGCCAAGATGGCCTAGGGACTAGCGGGAGGGTTAGCACAGATACGCAGTATTTT. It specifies CASSQDGLGTSGRVSTDTQYF.

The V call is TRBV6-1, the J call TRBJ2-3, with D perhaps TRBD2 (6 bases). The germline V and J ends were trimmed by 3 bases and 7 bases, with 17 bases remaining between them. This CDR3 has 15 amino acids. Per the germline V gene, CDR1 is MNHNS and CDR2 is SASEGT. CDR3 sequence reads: CASSDSKTGGYTQYF. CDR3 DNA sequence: TGTGCCAGCAGTGATTCCAAGACTGGGGGGTATACGCAGTATTTT.

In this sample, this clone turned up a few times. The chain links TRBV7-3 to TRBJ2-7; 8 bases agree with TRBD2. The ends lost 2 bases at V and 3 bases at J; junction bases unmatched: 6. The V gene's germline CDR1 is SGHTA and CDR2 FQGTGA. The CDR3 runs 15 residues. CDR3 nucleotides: TGTGCCAGCAGCTTATCGGGGGGGCCGAACTACGAGCAGTACTTC. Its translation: CASSLSGGPNYEQYF.

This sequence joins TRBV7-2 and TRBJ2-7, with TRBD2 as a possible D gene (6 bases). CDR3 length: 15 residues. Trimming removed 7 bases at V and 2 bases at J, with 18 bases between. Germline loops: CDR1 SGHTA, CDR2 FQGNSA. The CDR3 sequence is CASTFSSGYTYEQYF. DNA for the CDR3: TGTGCCAGCACCTTCAGCAGCGGGTACACCTACGAGCAGTACTTC.

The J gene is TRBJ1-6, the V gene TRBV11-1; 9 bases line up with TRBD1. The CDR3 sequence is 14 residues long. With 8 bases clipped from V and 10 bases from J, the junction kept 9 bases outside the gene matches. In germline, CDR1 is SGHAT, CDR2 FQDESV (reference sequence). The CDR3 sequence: CASSPGTGRSPLHF. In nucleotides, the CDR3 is TGTGCCAGCTCTCCCGGGACAGGGAGATCACCCCTCCACTTT.

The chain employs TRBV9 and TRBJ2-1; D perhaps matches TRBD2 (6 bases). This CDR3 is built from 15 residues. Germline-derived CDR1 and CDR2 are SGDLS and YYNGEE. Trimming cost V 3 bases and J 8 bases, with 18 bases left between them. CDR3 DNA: TGTGCCAGCAGCGCCATAGGAGGGAGGTTGGATGAGCAGTTCTTC. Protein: CASSAIGGRLDEQFF.

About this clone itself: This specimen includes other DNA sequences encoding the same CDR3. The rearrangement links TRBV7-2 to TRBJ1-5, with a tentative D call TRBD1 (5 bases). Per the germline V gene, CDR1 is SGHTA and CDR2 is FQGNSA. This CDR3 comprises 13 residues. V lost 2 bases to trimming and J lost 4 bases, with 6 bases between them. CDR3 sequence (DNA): TGTGCCAGCAGCTTAAGGGGAAATCAGCCCCAGCATTTT. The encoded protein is CASSLRGNQPQHF. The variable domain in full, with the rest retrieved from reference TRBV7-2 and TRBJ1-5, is GAGVSQSPSNKVTEKGKDVELRCDPISGHTALYWYRQSLGQGLEFLIYFQGNSAPDKSGLPSDRFSAERTGGSVSTLTIQRTQQEDSAVYLCASSLRGNQPQHFGDGTRLSIL.

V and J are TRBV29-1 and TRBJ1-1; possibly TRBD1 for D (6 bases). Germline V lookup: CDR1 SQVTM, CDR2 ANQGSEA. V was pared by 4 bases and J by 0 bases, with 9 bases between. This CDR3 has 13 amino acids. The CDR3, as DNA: TGCAGCGTTGCGGGGGACATGAACACTGAAGCTTTCTTT. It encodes CSVAGDMNTEAFF.

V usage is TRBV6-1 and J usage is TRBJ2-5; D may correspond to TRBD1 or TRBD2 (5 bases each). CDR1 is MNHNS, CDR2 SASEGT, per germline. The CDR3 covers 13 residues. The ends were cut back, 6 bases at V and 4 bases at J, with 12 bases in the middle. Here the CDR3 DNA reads TGTGCCAGCAGGGAAACTGGGGGAGAGACCCAGTACTTC. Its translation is CASRETGGETQYF.

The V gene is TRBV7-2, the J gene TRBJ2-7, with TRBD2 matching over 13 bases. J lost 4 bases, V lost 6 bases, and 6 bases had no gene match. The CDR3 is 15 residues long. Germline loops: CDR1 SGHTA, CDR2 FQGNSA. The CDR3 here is CASRGLAGSAYEQYF. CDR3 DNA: TGTGCCAGCAGGGGACTAGCGGGGTCAGCGTACGAGCAGTACTTC.

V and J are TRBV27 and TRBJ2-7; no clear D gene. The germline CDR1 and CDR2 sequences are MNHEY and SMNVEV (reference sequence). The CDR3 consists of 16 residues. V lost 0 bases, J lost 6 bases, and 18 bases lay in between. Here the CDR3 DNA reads TGTGCCAGCAGTTTATCGATCTGGGCAGACTTCGGCGAGCAGTACTTC. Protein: CASSLSIWADFGEQYF.